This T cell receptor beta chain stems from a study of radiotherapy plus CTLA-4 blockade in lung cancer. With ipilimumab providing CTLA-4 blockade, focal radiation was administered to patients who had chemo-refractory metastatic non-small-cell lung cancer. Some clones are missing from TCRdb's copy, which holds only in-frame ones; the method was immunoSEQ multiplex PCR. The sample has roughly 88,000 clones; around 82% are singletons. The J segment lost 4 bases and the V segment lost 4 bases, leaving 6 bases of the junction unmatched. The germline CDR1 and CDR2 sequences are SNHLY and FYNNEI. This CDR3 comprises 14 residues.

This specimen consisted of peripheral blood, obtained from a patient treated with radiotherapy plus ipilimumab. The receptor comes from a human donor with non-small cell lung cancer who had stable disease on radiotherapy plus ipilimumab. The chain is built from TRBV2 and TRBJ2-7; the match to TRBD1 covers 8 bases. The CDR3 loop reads CASSVSGQGYEQYF. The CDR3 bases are TGTGCCAGCAGTGTCTCCGGACAGGGTTACGAGCAGTACTTC.